This TCR beta chain was recovered during a study of cytomegalovirus exposure and HLA in healthy donors. Points from the study as a whole: In a later analysis, specific HLA alleles were associated with approximately 17,000 TCR beta sequences at a 0.05 false discovery rate. Some V segments, TRBV6-2 and TRBV6-3 among them, were indistinguishable and were therefore excluded.

13 Jbeta primers and 60 Vbeta primers were used for the PCR. Some clones are missing from TCRdb's copy, which holds only in-frame ones; the method was immunoSEQ multiplex PCR. This table holds roughly 48,000 clones, around 70% found once. Note on this clone: Its specificity is not known.

The donors were healthy bone marrow donors. The CDR3 loop spans 15 amino acids. Germline CDR1 and CDR2: LNHNV and YYDKDF (reference sequence). V was clipped by 4 bases and J by 2 bases; unmatched bases: 3. This receptor was taken from a woman in her 30s in good health and CMV-seronegative. The sequencing input was PBMCs. This rearrangement joins TRBV15 to TRBJ2-3; TRBD2 agrees at 10 bases. DNA of the CDR3: TGTGCCACCAGCACCCTAGCGGGAGCCACAGATACGCAGTATTTT. Its protein is CATSTLAGATDTQYF.